These 2 T cell receptor beta chains came from one sample sequenced in a study of CD8 T cells in ankylosing spondylitis. TCRdb fed the 5' RACE reads into MiXCR, producing one record per CDR3 protein. The sample carries more than 500,000 distinct CDR3 sequences, under 5.5% recorded once. Study-wide findings and caveats: What appeared characteristic of ankylosing spondylitis blood was a TCR beta motif of several highly homologous variants.

These receptors have no known antigen. The specimen was blood, either unsorted or a sorted T cell fraction (not recorded which). These receptors came from a male donor with ankylosing spondylitis.

This clonotype was seen repeatedly, ten times or more. The V call is TRBV4-3, the J call TRBJ2-7; the D call may be TRBD1 or TRBD2 (6 bases each). V shed 1 base and J shed 0 bases, with 16 bases lying between them. Germline loops: CDR1 LGHNA, CDR2 YSLEER. This CDR3 has 17 residues. This chain's CDR3 is CASSQGNPTGASYEQYF. The DNA for the CDR3 is TGCGCCAGCAGCCAAGGTAACCCCACGGGGGCCTCCTACGAGCAGTACTTC.

Comments on this clonotype: A read error is possible here, since a much larger clone lies one base away. The V gene is TRBV11-2, the J gene TRBJ2-3, with TRBD2 matching 15 bases. The CDR3 is made up of 20 amino acids. Germline CDR1 and CDR2: SGHAT and FQNNGV. With V trimmed by 2 bases and J by 5 bases, 14 bases remained unmatched. The CDR3 sequence is CASSLLAAGTSGGTIDTQYF. The CDR3 region has the DNA TGTGCCAGCAGCTTACTGGCGGCGGGGACTAGCGGGGGGACCATAGATACGCAGTATTTT. Complete variable domain (other parts from reference TRBV11-2 and TRBJ2-3): EAGVAQSPRYKIIEKRQSVAFWCNPISGHATLYWYQQILGQGPKLLIQFQNNGVVDDSQLPKDRFSAERLKGVDSTLKIQPAKLEDSAVYLCASSLLAAGTSGGTIDTQYFGPGTRLTVL.